This T cell receptor beta chain is drawn from a study of cytomegalovirus exposure and HLA in healthy donors. Study-level points and caveats: Highest at DRB1 and lowest at HLA-C, TCR association rates differed among HLA loci in a later analysis.

Healthy bone marrow donors made up the donors. In the case of this clone: Its matching antigen is unknown.

60 Vbeta and 13 Jbeta primers were used in PCR. Measured with immunoSEQ multiplex PCR; TCRdb has only the in-frame clones, and not every one. The profile shows 180,000 or so clones, 75% of them singletons. Deletions cut 3 bases from V and 7 bases from J, with 12 bases between. This CDR3 has 13 residues. Per germline, CDR1 SGHTA and CDR2 FQGNSA. The sequencing sample was made of PBMCs. This chain joins TRBV7-2 and TRBJ1-2; D is possibly TRBD1 (6 bases). The sequence was collected from a woman aged 40 to 50 in good health and CMV-seropositive. The chain's CDR3 is CASSFSGDGGYTF. DNA for the CDR3: TGTGCCAGCAGCTTTTCAGGGGACGGTGGCTACACCTTC. The whole variable domain, remainder taken from reference TRBV7-2 and TRBJ1-2, is GAGVSQSPSNKVTEKGKDVELRCDPISGHTALYWYRQSLGQGLEFLIYFQGNSAPDKSGLPSDRFSAERTGGSVSTLTIQRTQQEDSAVYLCASSFSGDGGYTFGSGTRLTVV.